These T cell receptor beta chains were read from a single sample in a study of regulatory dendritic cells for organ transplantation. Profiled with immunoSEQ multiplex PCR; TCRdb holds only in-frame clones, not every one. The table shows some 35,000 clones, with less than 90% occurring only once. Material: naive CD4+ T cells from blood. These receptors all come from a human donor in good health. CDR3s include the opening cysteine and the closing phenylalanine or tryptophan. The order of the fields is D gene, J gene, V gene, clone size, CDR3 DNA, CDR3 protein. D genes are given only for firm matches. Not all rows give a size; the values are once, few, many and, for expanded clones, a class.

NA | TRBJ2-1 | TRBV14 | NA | TGTGCCAGCAGCCATTGGGAGTACAATGAGCAGTTCTTC | CASSHWEYNEQFF
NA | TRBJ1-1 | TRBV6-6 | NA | TGTGCCAGCCGCCCCGGTTGGGGAGATGGCACTGAAGCTTTCTTT | CASRPGWGDGTEAFF
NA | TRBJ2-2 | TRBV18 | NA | TGTGCCAGCTCACCCGACCTTGAGACCCCTAGAGAGCTGTTTTTT | CASSPDLETPRELFF
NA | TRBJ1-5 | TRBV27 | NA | TGTGCCAGCAGCAAAACCAGGGGTCAGCCCCAGCATTTT | CASSKTRGQPQHF
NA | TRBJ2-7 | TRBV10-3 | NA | TGTGCCATCAGTGAGGGCAGGGCCCCCGAGCAGTACTTC | CAISEGRAPEQYF
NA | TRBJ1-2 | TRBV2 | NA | TGTGCCAGCAGTGAATCTACAGCCACGGCGGGCTACACCTTC | CASSESTATAGYTF
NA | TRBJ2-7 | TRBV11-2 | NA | TGTGCCAGCAGCTCATCTAGTGTCTCCTCCTACGAGCAGTACTTC | CASSSSSVSSYEQYF
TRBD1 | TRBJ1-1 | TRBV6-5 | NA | TGTGCCAGCAGCTCCCGGGACAGGAGGAACACTGAAGCTTTCTTT | CASSSRDRRNTEAFF
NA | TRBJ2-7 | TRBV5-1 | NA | TGCGCCAGCAGCTCACTTCCTGGGGTCTCCGAGCAGTACTTC | CASSSLPGVSEQYF
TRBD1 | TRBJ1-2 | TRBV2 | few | TGTGCCAGCAGCACGACAGGGGACTATGGCTACACCTTC | CASSTTGDYGYTF
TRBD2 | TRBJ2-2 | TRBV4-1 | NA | TGCGCCAGCAGCCAAGATCTCCGGGAGGGTGACACCGGGGAGCTGTTTTTT | CASSQDLREGDTGELFF
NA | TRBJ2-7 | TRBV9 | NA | TGTGCCAGCAGCGTAGATCCAAGGGGATACGAGCAGTACTTC | CASSVDPRGYEQYF
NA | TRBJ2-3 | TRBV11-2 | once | TGTGCCAGCAGCCGGGGAGCGGCCAGGAGCACAGATACGCAGTATTTT | CASSRGAARSTDTQYF
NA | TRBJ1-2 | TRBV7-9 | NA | TGTGCCAGCAGCTTAACGCCCGAGACCTATGGCTACACCTTC | CASSLTPETYGYTF
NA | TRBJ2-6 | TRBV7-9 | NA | TGTGCCAGCAGCCCAAGTCCGCATTCGGCCCTCTCTGGGGCCAACGTCCTGACTTTC | CASSPSPHSALSGANVLTF
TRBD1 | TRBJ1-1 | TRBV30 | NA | TGTGCCTGGGGAGACAGGGGAGCTTTCTTT | CAWGDRGAFF
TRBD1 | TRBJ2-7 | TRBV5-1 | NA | TGCGCCAGCAGCCCGGACAGGGCCTCCTACGAGCAGTACTTC | CASSPDRASYEQYF
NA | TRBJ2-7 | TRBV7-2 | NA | TGTGCCAGCAGCTTAGTCGCGGTCGGAGGTGGGTACGAGCAGTACTTC | CASSLVAVGGGYEQYF
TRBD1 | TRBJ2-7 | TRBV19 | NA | TGTGCCAGTAGTATAGGGGGACAGTCCTACGAGCAGTACTTC | CASSIGGQSYEQYF
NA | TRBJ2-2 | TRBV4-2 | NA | TGTGCCAGCAGCCAAGGCGGGTTCGTTCAAGTAACCGGGGAGCTGTTTTTT | CASSQGGFVQVTGELFF
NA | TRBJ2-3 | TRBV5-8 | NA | TGTGCCAGCAGCCTCGGGACCGTTAGCACAGATACGCAGTATTTT | CASSLGTVSTDTQYF
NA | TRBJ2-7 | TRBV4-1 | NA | TGCGCCAGCAGCCAAGAGGGACGGGTCCGGGCCTACGAGCAGTACTTC | CASSQEGRVRAYEQYF
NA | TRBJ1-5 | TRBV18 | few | TGTGCCAGCTCACAAACGGCACAGTACAATCAGCCCCAGCATTTT | CASSQTAQYNQPQHF
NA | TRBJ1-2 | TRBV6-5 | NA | TGTGCCAGCCGGCGGGTCTATGGCTACACCTTC | CASRRVYGYTF
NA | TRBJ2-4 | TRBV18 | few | TGTGCCAGCTCACCAGAGGTGGGGGTAAACATTCAGTACTTC | CASSPEVGVNIQYF
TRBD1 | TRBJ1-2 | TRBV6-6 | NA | TGTGCCAGCAGTTACTCGAGGCGTGCAGGGGGTGGCTACACCTTC | CASSYSRRAGGGYTF
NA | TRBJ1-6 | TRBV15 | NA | TGTGCCACCAGCAGGGGGGTGCTCAATTCACCCCTCCACTTT | CATSRGVLNSPLHF
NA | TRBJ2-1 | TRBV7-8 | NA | TGTGCCAGCAGCCCCTCCCGGGGAGAAGGCTACAATGAGCAGTTCTTC | CASSPSRGEGYNEQFF
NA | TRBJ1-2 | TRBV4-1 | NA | TGCGCCAGCAGCCTTCTCCCCACAGGAATTTATGGCTACACCTTC | CASSLLPTGIYGYTF
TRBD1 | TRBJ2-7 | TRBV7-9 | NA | TGTGCCAGCAGCTTAGAGGTGACGCGGGACAGGGCCTCCTACGAGCAGTACTTC | CASSLEVTRDRASYEQYF
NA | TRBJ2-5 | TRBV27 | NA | TGTGCCAGCAGTTTATCTCGCCCCGGTGGCGGGAAAGAGACCCAGTACTTC | CASSLSRPGGGKETQYF
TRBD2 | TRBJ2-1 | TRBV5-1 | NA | TGCGCCAGCAGCCCCGTGACTCCGGGACTAGCGGAATACTACAGTGAGCAGTTCTTC | CASSPVTPGLAEYYSEQFF
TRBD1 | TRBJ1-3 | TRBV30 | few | TGTGCCTGGAGCCGCCCCCGGACAGGGCCTGGAAACACCATATATTTT | CAWSRPRTGPGNTIYF
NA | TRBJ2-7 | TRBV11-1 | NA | TGTGCCAGCAGGAGGGGCGGGTCCTACGAGCAGTACTTC | CASRRGGSYEQYF
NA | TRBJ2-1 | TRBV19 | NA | TGTGCCAGTAGCCCCAGGGGTTACCGGGACAATGAGCAGTTCTTC | CASSPRGYRDNEQFF
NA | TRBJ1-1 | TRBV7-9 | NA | TGTGCCAGCAGCCCCTCCGGTTGGCCTGAAGCTTTCTTT | CASSPSGWPEAFF
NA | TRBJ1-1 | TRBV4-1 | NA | TGCGCCAGCAGCCAAGTATGGTCAATCGGCCGGCGTGAAGCTTTCTTT | CASSQVWSIGRREAFF